This T cell receptor beta chain was captured in a study of early T cells in non-severe SARS-CoV-2 infection. Germline V gene data show CDR1 as SGHKS and CDR2 as YYEKEE (reference sequence). Trimming left V 1 base short and J 0 bases short, with 23 bases between. This CDR3 has 21 residues. In its sample, this clonotype was seen many times. TCRdb re-called the 5' RACE reads through MiXCR, storing one row per CDR3 protein. Here the sample spans around 33,000 distinct CDR3 sequences, roughly 4.5% being singletons. The J gene is TRBJ2-6, the V gene TRBV5-5, with D maybe TRBD1 (6 bases). The source material was whole blood. This receptor was identified in an adult who was a healthcare worker with PCR-confirmed SARS-CoV-2 infection or an uninfected control (not recorded which). For the CDR3, the DNA is TGTGCCAGCAGCTTGTCCGGAATAAATCAGGGACATACCTCTGGGGCCAACGTCCTGACTTTC. Protein: CASSLSGINQGHTSGANVLTF.